The 26 T cell receptor beta chains below all came from one sample that was sequenced in a study of Tregs in tolerant kidney transplant recipients. Libraries were prepared by immunoSEQ multiplex PCR; TCRdb keeps only in-frame clonotypes and omits some of them. The table includes roughly 80,000 clones, around 93% detected once. The source was Tregs from blood, collected before the transplant. Receptors originate from a human donor who received a combined kidney and bone marrow transplant.

This chain uses TRBV18 with TRBJ2-1, with D possibly being TRBD2 (5 bases). The CDR3 totals 15 residues. Looked up from germline, CDR1 is KGHSH and CDR2 is LQKENI. CDR3 residues: CASVQTRSSYNEQFF. DNA of the CDR3: TGTGCTAGCGTGCAAACTCGAAGCTCCTACAATGAGCAGTTCTTC.

The chain has TRBV5-4 and TRBJ1-2, with unresolved D. The V end lost 0 bases, the J end lost 3 bases, and 18 bases lay between the germline ends. CDR1 is SGHNT, CDR2 YYREEE, per germline (reference sequence). This CDR3 comprises 17 residues. This CDR3 reads CASSLVSGRRLDYGYTF. The CDR3 DNA is TGTGCCAGCAGCTTGGTGTCCGGCAGGCGCCTCGACTATGGCTACACCTTC.

This clone was counted once. The chain has TRBV10-3 and TRBJ2-5; D possibly corresponds to TRBD1 (6 bases). Germline CDR1 ENHRY, CDR2 SYGVKD. The CDR3 length is 16 residues. V was shortened by 0 bases and J by 0 bases, with 11 bases between the two germline ends. CDR3 region: CAISESGHRDQETQYF. Here the CDR3 DNA reads TGTGCCATCAGTGAGTCGGGACACCGGGACCAAGAGACCCAGTACTTC.

The J gene is TRBJ2-7, the V gene TRBV19; a weak D match, TRBD1 (6 bases). The CDR3 spans 14 residues. Looked up from germline, CDR1 is LNHDA and CDR2 is SQIVND (reference sequence). V was clipped by 6 bases and J by 6 bases, with 18 bases between them. The CDR3 here is CASSGLDSYREQYF. CDR3 coding DNA: TGTGCCAGTAGCGGATTGGACAGCTATCGCGAGCAGTACTTC.

This chain links TRBV7-2 with TRBJ2-1; perhaps D is TRBD1 or TRBD2 (5 bases each). This CDR3 is 13 amino acids long. The germline CDR1 and CDR2 sequences are SGHTA and FQGNSA. Deletions cut 8 bases from V and 4 bases from J, with 12 bases between. CDR3 sequence reads: CASARGYYNEQFF. The CDR3 nucleotides read TGTGCCAGCGCGAGGGGTTATTACAATGAGCAGTTCTTC.

The J gene is TRBJ2-7, the V gene TRBV5-4; the D gene is possibly TRBD1 (5 bases). The CDR3 is 13 amino acids. Germline V gene data show CDR1 as SGHNT and CDR2 as YYREEE (reference sequence). The V end was cut by 5 bases, the J end by 1 base, with 10 bases between. CDR3 bases: TGTGCCAGCAGTTATCAGGGTTCCTACGAGCAGTACTTC. Residues: CASSYQGSYEQYF.

This clone was observed a handful of times. This sequence joins TRBV10-3 and TRBJ2-7; 9 bases line up with TRBD2. This CDR3 spans 12 amino acids. V gave up 8 bases and J gave up 2 bases; unmatched junction bases: 1. Germline-derived CDR1 and CDR2 are ENHRY and SYGVKD. This CDR3 reads CAIAGGTYEQYF. The CDR3 DNA follows: TGTGCCATCGCGGGAGGGACCTACGAGCAGTACTTC.

The genes are TRBV7-8 and TRBJ2-2; D gene unclear. The germline V gene encodes CDR1 SGHVS and CDR2 FQNEAQ. Trimming removed 3 bases from V and 4 bases from J, with 12 bases in between. CDR3 size: 15 residues. The CDR3 DNA reads TGTGCCAGCAGCTTCAGGCAGGTTGGCACCGGGGAGCTGTTTTTT. Amino acids: CASSFRQVGTGELFF.

A few counts support this clone. J is TRBJ1-1 and V is TRBV15, with D maybe TRBD1 (6 bases). Trimming cost V 5 bases and J 4 bases, with 14 bases left between them. Germline lookup yields CDR1 LNHNV and CDR2 YYDKDF (reference sequence). The CDR3 is made up of 14 amino acids. The CDR3 loop reads CATSGQGGGTEAFF. The CDR3 DNA is TGTGCCACCAGCGGGCAAGGGGGGGGCACTGAAGCTTTCTTT.

The V and J genes are TRBV6-5 and TRBJ2-3, with 8 bases that match TRBD2. With 2 bases clipped from V and 5 bases from J, the junction kept 3 bases outside the gene matches. The CDR3 is 14 amino acids. Germline V gene lookup returns CDR1 MNHEY and CDR2 SVGAGI. This CDR3 reads CASSYREGVDTQYF. CDR3 coding DNA: TGTGCCAGCAGTTACCGGGAGGGGGTAGATACGCAGTATTTT.

The genes are TRBV9 and TRBJ2-1; perhaps TRBD2 as D (6 bases). This CDR3 comprises 13 residues. Per the germline V gene, CDR1 is SGDLS and CDR2 is YYNGEE. V shed 0 bases and J shed 9 bases, with 10 bases lying between them. CDR3 in amino acids: CASSVGLVLEQFF. Written as DNA, the CDR3 is TGTGCCAGCAGCGTAGGACTAGTTCTTGAGCAGTTCTTC.

This chain links TRBV30 with TRBJ1-2; D not resolved. The CDR3 spans 11 residues. V shed 1 base and J shed 3 bases, with 3 bases lying between them. The V gene's germline CDR1 is GTSNPN and CDR2 SVGIG (reference sequence). CDR3 loop: CAWSGYYGYTF. CDR3 bases: TGTGCCTGGAGTGGGTACTATGGCTACACCTTC.

This chain connects TRBV6-1 to TRBJ2-1; TRBD1 aligns across 8 bases. CDR3 length: 15 residues. Germline V gene data show CDR1 as MNHNS and CDR2 as SASEGT. The J segment lost 1 base and the V segment lost 6 bases, leaving 5 bases of the junction unmatched. For the CDR3, the DNA is TGTGCCAGCAGCTCAACAGGGGGGTCCTACAATGAGCAGTTCTTC. This encodes CASSSTGGSYNEQFF.

This clone turned up a few times. The chain is built from TRBV10-2 and TRBJ1-1; possible D gene TRBD1, 6 bases. Germline lookup yields CDR1 WSHSY and CDR2 SAAADI. The CDR3 spans 13 residues. V was clipped by 7 bases and J by 1 base, with 10 bases between them. The CDR3 spells CASKMGANTEAFF. As DNA, the CDR3 is TGCGCCAGCAAAATGGGGGCGAACACTGAAGCTTTCTTT.

DNA for the CDR3: TGCGCCAGCAGCGCCAATAGCGGGAGGGCCGCCGAGCAGTACTTC. The encoded protein is CASSANSGRAAEQYF. The genes are TRBV5-1 and TRBJ2-7, with 11 bases identical to TRBD2. Germline loops: CDR1 SGHRS, CDR2 YFSETQ. With 4 bases clipped from V and 6 bases from J, the junction kept 9 bases outside the gene matches. This CDR3 comprises 15 residues.

A word on this clone: One end of the junction varies from germline; a read error may be responsible. The rearrangement uses TRBV5-6 and TRBJ2-2; TRBD2 matches 8 bases. The germline CDR1 and CDR2 sequences are SGHDT and YYEEEE. The CDR3 contains 15 residues. The CDR3 DNA reads as TGTCCCAGCAGCGGGGGTTTCGGGCGTACCGGGGAGCTGTTTTTT. Translated: CPSSGGFGRTGELFF.

The J gene is TRBJ2-7, the V gene TRBV2; D gene unclear. The V end lost 6 bases, the J end lost 2 bases, and 5 bases lay between the germline ends. Germline loops: CDR1 SNHLY, CDR2 FYNNEI. The CDR3 consists of 11 residues. The CDR3 protein is CASSSPYEQYF. CDR3 in DNA: TGTGCCAGCAGCTCCCCCTACGAGCAGTACTTC.

V and J are TRBV11-2 and TRBJ2-5, with a tentative D call TRBD1 (5 bases). Looked up from germline, CDR1 is SGHAT and CDR2 is FQNNGV. The CDR3 sequence is 15 residues long. Trimming pared 0 bases from V and 3 bases from J, leaving 11 bases between. CDR3 sequence (DNA): TGTGCCAGCAGCTTAGAATGGGGCCTTAAAGAGACCCAGTACTTC. This codes for CASSLEWGLKETQYF. The full variable domain, its missing parts supplied by reference TRBV11-2 and TRBJ2-5, is EAGVAQSPRYKIIEKRQSVAFWCNPISGHATLYWYQQILGQGPKLLIQFQNNGVVDDSQLPKDRFSAERLKGVDSTLKIQPAKLEDSAVYLCASSLEWGLKETQYFGPGTRLLVL.

The rearrangement joins TRBV7-3 to TRBJ2-2; 8 bases match TRBD1. Germline CDR1 and CDR2: SGHTA and FQGTGA. This CDR3 spans 14 amino acids. The trim removed 3 bases at V and 7 bases at J, leaving 4 bases unmatched. The CDR3 loop is CASSLTGEGGELFF. CDR3 sequence (DNA): TGTGCCAGCAGCTTGACAGGGGAAGGCGGGGAGCTGTTTTTT.

J is TRBJ2-7 and V is TRBV11-1; D is unresolved. V was clipped by 2 bases and J by 3 bases, with 11 bases between them. The CDR3 length is 14 residues. Germline lookup yields CDR1 SGHAT and CDR2 FQDESV (reference sequence). The CDR3 here is CASSLSPGDYEQYF. The DNA for the CDR3 is TGTGCCAGCAGCTTAAGCCCTGGCGACTACGAGCAGTACTTC. Based on the CDR3 plus reference TRBV11-1 and TRBJ2-7, the full variable domain is EAEVAQSPRYKITEKSQAVAFWCDPISGHATLYWYRQILGQGPELLVQFQDESVVDDSQLPKDRFSAERLKGVDSTLKIQPAELGDSAMYLCASSLSPGDYEQYFGPGTRLTVT.

The chain uses TRBV27 and TRBJ2-7; 9 positions agree with TRBD1. The CDR3 runs to 16 residues. Germline V gene lookup returns CDR1 MNHEY and CDR2 SMNVEV (reference sequence). Unmatched junction bases numbered 12, after V lost 6 bases and J lost 3 bases. CDR3 in DNA: TGTGCCAGCAGGCGAAGTCAACAGGGGGCCGGCTACGAGCAGTACTTC. Amino acids: CASRRSQQGAGYEQYF.

This CDR3 reads CASAGGGSQETQYF. CDR3 DNA sequence: TGTGCCAGCGCCGGGGGAGGGAGCCAAGAGACCCAGTACTTC. The V and J genes are TRBV2 and TRBJ2-5; 7 bases fit TRBD2. V shed 8 bases and J 1 base; nucleotides not matched to a gene: 7. There are 14 residues in the CDR3. Germline V gives CDR1 SNHLY, CDR2 FYNNEI.

This clone appeared a single time. V and J are TRBV15 and TRBJ1-5; D not certain. CDR1 and CDR2 from the germline V gene are LNHNV and YYDKDF (reference sequence). The CDR3 is 16 residues long. Deletions cut 0 bases from V and 6 bases from J, with 15 bases between. CDR3: CATSRDLEKVSQPQHF. The CDR3 DNA sequence: TGTGCCACCAGCAGAGATTTGGAAAAAGTAAGTCAGCCCCAGCATTTT.

The V call is TRBV18, the J call TRBJ1-5; the D gene is possibly TRBD1 (6 bases). This CDR3 spans 15 amino acids. Trimming stripped 3 bases from V and 5 bases from J, with 14 bases between. The germline V gene has CDR1 KGHSH and CDR2 LQKENI. CDR3 sequence: CASSPEDSVDQPQHF. CDR3 coding DNA: TGTGCCAGCTCACCTGAGGACAGCGTCGATCAGCCCCAGCATTTT.

In its sample, this clone was seen a few times. A junction boundary mismatches the germline segment, possibly from a read error. The rearrangement uses TRBV5-1 and TRBJ2-2; D perhaps matches TRBD2 (7 bases). Germline V gene lookup returns CDR1 SGHRS and CDR2 YFSETQ. There are 17 residues in the CDR3. The CDR3: CASSPKSQGGGHRGAVF. DNA of the CDR3: TGCGCCAGCAGCCCCAAAAGCCAGGGCGGGGGACACCGGGGAGCTGTTTTT.

The CDR3 coding sequence is TGTGCCAGCAGCTTAGCGTTGACAGGGAACTATGGCTACACCTTC. Protein product: CASSLALTGNYGYTF. The rearrangement joins TRBV7-2 to TRBJ1-2; 7 nucleotides match TRBD1. V trimming: 0 bases; J trimming: 2 bases; junction bases outside the gene matches: 3. Germline CDR1 and CDR2: SGHTA and FQGNSA. The CDR3 sequence is 15 residues long.